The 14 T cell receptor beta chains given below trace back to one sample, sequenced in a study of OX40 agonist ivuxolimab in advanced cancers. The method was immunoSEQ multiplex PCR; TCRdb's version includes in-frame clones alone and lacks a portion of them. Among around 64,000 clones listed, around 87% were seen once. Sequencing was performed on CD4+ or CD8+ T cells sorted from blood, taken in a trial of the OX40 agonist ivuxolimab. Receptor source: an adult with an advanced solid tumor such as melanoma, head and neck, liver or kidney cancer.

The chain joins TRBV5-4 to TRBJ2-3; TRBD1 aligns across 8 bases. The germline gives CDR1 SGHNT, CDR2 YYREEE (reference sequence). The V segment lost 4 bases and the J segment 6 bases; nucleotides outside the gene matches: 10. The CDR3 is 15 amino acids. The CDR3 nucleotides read TGTGCCAGCAGCAGTCAACAGGGGGGCAGGGATACGCAGTATTTT. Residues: CASSSQQGGRDTQYF.

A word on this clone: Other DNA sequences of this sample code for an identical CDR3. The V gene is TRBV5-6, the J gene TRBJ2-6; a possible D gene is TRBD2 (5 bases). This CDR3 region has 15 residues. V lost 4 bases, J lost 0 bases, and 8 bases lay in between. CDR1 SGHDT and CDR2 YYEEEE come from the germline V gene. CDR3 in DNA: TGTGCCAGCAGCCTCGGGGTCTCTGGGGCCAACGTCCTGACTTTC. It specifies CASSLGVSGANVLTF.

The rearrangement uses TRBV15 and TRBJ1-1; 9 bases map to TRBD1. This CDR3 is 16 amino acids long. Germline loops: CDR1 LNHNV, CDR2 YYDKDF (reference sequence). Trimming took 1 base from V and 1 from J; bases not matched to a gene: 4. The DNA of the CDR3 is TGTGCCACCAGCAGAGGAGGGACAGGGACGAACACTGAAGCTTTCTTT. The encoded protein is CATSRGGTGTNTEAFF.

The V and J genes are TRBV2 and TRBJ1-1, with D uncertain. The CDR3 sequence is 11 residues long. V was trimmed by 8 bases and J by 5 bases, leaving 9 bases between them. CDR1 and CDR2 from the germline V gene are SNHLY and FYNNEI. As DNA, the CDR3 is TGTGCCAGCGGAGGACGAACTGAAGCTTTCTTT. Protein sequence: CASGGRTEAFF.

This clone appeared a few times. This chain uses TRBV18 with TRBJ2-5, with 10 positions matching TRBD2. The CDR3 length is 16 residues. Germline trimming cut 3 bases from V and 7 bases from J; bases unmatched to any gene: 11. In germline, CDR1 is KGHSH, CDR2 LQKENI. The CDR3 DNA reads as TGTGCCAGCTCACCGGTGACTAGCGGGCCCCAGGGGACCCAGTACTTC. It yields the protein CASSPVTSGPQGTQYF.

In nucleotides, the CDR3 is TGTGCCAGCAGCCAAGCGGGACTAGCGGGGGGTTATGATGAGCAGTTCTTC. It encodes CASSQAGLAGGYDEQFF. The V gene is TRBV4-2, the J gene TRBJ2-1, with 15 bases lining up with TRBD2. Trimming took 1 base from V and 8 from J; bases not matched to a gene: 6. Germline V gene sequence: CDR1 LGHNA, CDR2 YNFKEQ. The CDR3 consists of 17 residues.

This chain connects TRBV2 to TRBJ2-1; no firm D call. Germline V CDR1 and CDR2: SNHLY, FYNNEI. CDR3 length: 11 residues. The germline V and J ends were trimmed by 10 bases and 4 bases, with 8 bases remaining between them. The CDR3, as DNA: TGTGCCACTCGGGCGTACAATGAGCAGTTCTTC. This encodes CATRAYNEQFF.

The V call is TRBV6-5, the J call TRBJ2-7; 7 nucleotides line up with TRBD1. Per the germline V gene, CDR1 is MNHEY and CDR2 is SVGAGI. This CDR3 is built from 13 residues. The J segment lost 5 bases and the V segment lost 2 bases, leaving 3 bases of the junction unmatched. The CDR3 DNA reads TGTGCCAGCAGTTACGGGCAGGGGGACGAGCAGTACTTC. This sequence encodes CASSYGQGDEQYF.

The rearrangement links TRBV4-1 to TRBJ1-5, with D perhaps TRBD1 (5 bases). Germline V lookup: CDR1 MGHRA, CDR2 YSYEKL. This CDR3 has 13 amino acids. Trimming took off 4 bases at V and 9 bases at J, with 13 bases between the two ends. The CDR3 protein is CASSRAGPGPQHF. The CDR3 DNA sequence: TGCGCCAGCAGCCGGGCAGGGCCCGGGCCCCAGCATTTT.

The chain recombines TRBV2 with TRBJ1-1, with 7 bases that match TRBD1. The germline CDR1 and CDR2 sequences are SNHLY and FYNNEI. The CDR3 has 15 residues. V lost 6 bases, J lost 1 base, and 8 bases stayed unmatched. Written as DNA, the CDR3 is TGTGCCAGCAGGGACCTTCAGGGGGGGAACACTGAAGCTTTCTTT. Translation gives CASRDLQGGNTEAFF.

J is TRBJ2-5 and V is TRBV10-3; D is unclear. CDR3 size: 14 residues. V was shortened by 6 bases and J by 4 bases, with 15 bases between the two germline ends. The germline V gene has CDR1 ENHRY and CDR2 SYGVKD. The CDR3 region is CAISTLETGETQYF. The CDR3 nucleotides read TGTGCCATCAGCACCCTAGAGACGGGAGAGACCCAGTACTTC.

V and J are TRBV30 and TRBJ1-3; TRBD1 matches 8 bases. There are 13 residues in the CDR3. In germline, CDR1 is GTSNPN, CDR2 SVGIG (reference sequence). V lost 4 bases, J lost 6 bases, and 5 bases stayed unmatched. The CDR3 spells CAWTRTGLNTIYF. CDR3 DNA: TGTGCCTGGACCAGGACAGGGCTAAACACCATATATTTT.

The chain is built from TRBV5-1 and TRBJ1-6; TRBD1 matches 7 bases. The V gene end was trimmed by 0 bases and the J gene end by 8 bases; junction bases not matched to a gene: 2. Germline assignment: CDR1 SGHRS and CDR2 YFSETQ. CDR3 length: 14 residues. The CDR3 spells CASSLVQGDSPLHF. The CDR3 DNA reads TGCGCCAGCAGCTTGGTTCAGGGGGATTCACCCCTCCACTTT.

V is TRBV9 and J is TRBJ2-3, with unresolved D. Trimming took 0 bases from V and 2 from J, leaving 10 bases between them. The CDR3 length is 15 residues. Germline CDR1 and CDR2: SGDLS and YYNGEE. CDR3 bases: TGTGCCAGCAGCGTAGGGCTAGTCGCCACAGATACGCAGTATTTT. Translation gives CASSVGLVATDTQYF.